This T cell receptor (beta chain) was observed in a study of cytomegalovirus exposure and HLA in healthy donors. Study-level points and caveats: Cytomegalovirus association was assigned to 150 to 200 TCR beta chains.

The CDR3 runs 14 residues. Germline-derived CDR1 and CDR2 are SGHAT and FQNNGV. Trimming removed 0 bases from V and 7 bases from J, with 12 bases in between. The PCR contained 60 Vbeta and 13 Jbeta primers. Using immunoSEQ multiplex PCR, the repertoire was profiled, and TCRdb retains in-frame clones only, with some absent. The table has under 150,000 clones, around nine tenths seen once. Comments on this clone: Its antigen is not identified.

J is TRBJ1-2 and V is TRBV11-2, with unresolved D. Sequenced input: PBMCs. The TCR was taken from a woman in her 30s in good health and CMV-seronegative. Written as DNA, the CDR3 is TGTGCCAGCAGCTTAGATAGAGGCTATAGTGGCTACACCTTC. As protein: CASSLDRGYSGYTF.